The rows below give T cell receptor beta chains drawn from one sample of a study of shared clonotypes between healthy human individuals. The data were produced by immunoSEQ multiplex PCR, yet TCRdb's version contains in-frame clones alone and is incomplete. The sample contains about a million clones, about 72% of which appear only once. Sequenced material: memory CD4+ T cells from PBMCs. These receptors all stem from a man aged 18 to 29 in good health. Some clones in this sample may be carry-over from other donors' samples. Both conserved end residues are part of each CDR3. Fields, in order: J gene, V gene, clone size, D gene, CDR3 protein, CDR3 DNA. The D gene is left open where the match is weak. Size tells how often a clone was seen (once, few, many) or the class of an expanded clone, and some rows leave it out.

j_call: TRBJ1-1; v_call: TRBV10-3; clone_size: few; d_call: NA; cdr3_aa: CAISDSQVNTEAFF; cdr3_nt: TGTGCCATCAGTGATAGTCAGGTTAACACTGAAGCTTTCTTT
j_call: TRBJ2-7; v_call: TRBV6-5; clone_size: once; d_call: TRBD1; cdr3_aa: CASSKDGQGIYEQYF; cdr3_nt: TGTGCCAGCAGTAAGGACGGACAGGGGATCTACGAGCAGTACTTC
j_call: TRBJ2-1; v_call: TRBV9; clone_size: NA; d_call: NA; cdr3_aa: CASSVGPPNEQFF; cdr3_nt: TGTGCCAGCAGCGTAGGGCCACCCAATGAGCAGTTCTTC
j_call: TRBJ2-7; v_call: TRBV10-3; clone_size: NA; d_call: TRBD1; cdr3_aa: CAISETTGVPRWEQYF; cdr3_nt: TGTGCCATCAGTGAGACAACAGGGGTCCCCAGGTGGGAGCAGTACTTC
j_call: TRBJ2-7; v_call: TRBV11-3; clone_size: NA; d_call: NA; cdr3_aa: CASSLGQSYEQYF; cdr3_nt: TGTGCCAGCAGCTTAGGACAGAGCTACGAGCAGTACTTC
j_call: TRBJ1-1; v_call: TRBV7-2; clone_size: NA; d_call: NA; cdr3_aa: CASSLGGFTEAFF; cdr3_nt: TGTGCCAGCAGCTTAGGGGGGTTTACTGAAGCTTTCTTT
j_call: TRBJ2-2; v_call: TRBV11-2; clone_size: NA; d_call: TRBD2; cdr3_aa: CASRWLAGITGELFF; cdr3_nt: TGTGCCAGCAGATGGCTAGCGGGAATCACCGGGGAGCTGTTTTTT
j_call: TRBJ2-7; v_call: TRBV19; clone_size: NA; d_call: TRBD1; cdr3_aa: CASSPGQGAGEQYF; cdr3_nt: TGTGCCAGTAGCCCGGGGCAGGGGGCGGGCGAGCAGTACTTC
j_call: TRBJ2-7; v_call: TRBV27; clone_size: NA; d_call: NA; cdr3_aa: CASSLQSSYEQYF; cdr3_nt: TGTGCCAGCAGTTTACAGAGCTCCTACGAGCAGTACTTC
j_call: TRBJ2-3; v_call: TRBV2; clone_size: NA; d_call: NA; cdr3_aa: CASRATDTQYF; cdr3_nt: TGTGCCAGCCGGGCCACAGATACGCAGTATTTT
j_call: TRBJ2-6; v_call: TRBV28; clone_size: NA; d_call: NA; cdr3_aa: CATGLATGANVLTF; cdr3_nt: TGTGCCACCGGATTGGCAACTGGGGCCAACGTCCTGACTTTC
j_call: TRBJ2-7; v_call: TRBV5-4; clone_size: few; d_call: TRBD2; cdr3_aa: CASRVAGTSGSIEQYF; cdr3_nt: TGTGCCAGCAGGGTCGCCGGGACTAGCGGGAGTATAGAGCAGTACTTC
j_call: TRBJ2-2; v_call: TRBV6-5; clone_size: once; d_call: TRBD1; cdr3_aa: CASSQGATGELFF; cdr3_nt: TGTGCCAGCAGTCAGGGGGCCACCGGGGAGCTGTTTTTT
j_call: TRBJ2-7; v_call: TRBV6-1; clone_size: NA; d_call: TRBD1; cdr3_aa: CASRAGTGSYEQYF; cdr3_nt: TGTGCCAGCAGAGCCGGGACAGGGTCCTACGAGCAGTACTTC
j_call: TRBJ2-2; v_call: TRBV5-1; clone_size: NA; d_call: NA; cdr3_aa: CASSSRARDGELFF; cdr3_nt: TGCGCCAGCAGCTCCCGAGCCCGGGACGGGGAGCTGTTTTTT
j_call: TRBJ2-7; v_call: TRBV5-1; clone_size: NA; d_call: NA; cdr3_aa: CASQPMGGGGSYEQYF; cdr3_nt: TGCGCCAGCCAACCGATGGGGGGAGGAGGCTCCTACGAGCAGTACTTC
j_call: TRBJ2-3; v_call: TRBV11-2; clone_size: NA; d_call: NA; cdr3_aa: CASSSRYGGDRTDTQYF; cdr3_nt: TGTGCCAGCAGCTCTCGTTACGGGGGCGACCGCACAGATACGCAGTATTTT
j_call: TRBJ2-6; v_call: TRBV7-3; clone_size: NA; d_call: TRBD1; cdr3_aa: CASSNRGSGANVLTF; cdr3_nt: TGTGCCAGCAGTAACAGGGGGTCTGGGGCCAACGTCCTGACTTTC
j_call: TRBJ1-1; v_call: TRBV11-1; clone_size: few; d_call: NA; cdr3_aa: CASSSRGTNTEAFF; cdr3_nt: TGTGCCAGCAGCTCCAGGGGTACCAACACTGAAGCTTTCTTT
j_call: TRBJ2-1; v_call: TRBV28; clone_size: NA; d_call: NA; cdr3_aa: CAVRGSSYNEQFF; cdr3_nt: TGTGCCGTGCGGGGAAGCTCCTACAATGAGCAGTTCTTC
j_call: TRBJ2-7; v_call: TRBV27; clone_size: NA; d_call: NA; cdr3_aa: CASSGQGASYEQYF; cdr3_nt: TGTGCCAGCAGTGGTCAGGGCGCTTCCTACGAGCAGTACTTC
j_call: TRBJ1-4; v_call: TRBV19; clone_size: NA; d_call: NA; cdr3_aa: CASRNGGPREKLFF; cdr3_nt: TGTGCCAGTAGAAATGGGGGACCCAGAGAAAAACTGTTTTTT
j_call: TRBJ2-7; v_call: TRBV4-1; clone_size: NA; d_call: NA; cdr3_aa: CASSQADTGAYEQYF; cdr3_nt: TGCGCCAGCAGCCAAGCAGACACGGGGGCCTACGAGCAGTACTTC